This T cell receptor beta chain is drawn from a study of cytomegalovirus exposure and HLA in healthy donors. PCR employed 60 Vbeta and 13 Jbeta primers. The assay was immunoSEQ multiplex PCR, and TCRdb's table has in-frame clones only and misses some. The sample carries 95,000 to 150,000 clones, around 80% recorded once. As to this clone: Antigen specificity is unknown.

The study, taken as a whole, reports: Productive status was seen about 87% or about 30% of the time for most TCR beta V segments in an earlier analysis.

The V segment lost 5 bases and the J segment 8 bases; nucleotides outside the gene matches: 9. The germline CDR1 and CDR2 sequences are SEHNR and FQNEAQ (reference sequence). The CDR3 length is 15 residues. The sample consisted of PBMCs. The origin of this receptor is a woman in her thirties or forties in good health and CMV-seropositive. The chain combines TRBV7-9 with TRBJ1-6; TRBD1 matches at 7 bases. The CDR3 bases are TGTGCCAGCAGCCCAATAGAGACAGGGTATTCACCCCTCCACTTT. Its protein product is CASSPIETGYSPLHF.